The rows below give T cell receptor beta chains drawn from one sample of a study of shared clonotypes between healthy human individuals. Assay used: immunoSEQ multiplex PCR; TCRdb lists only in-frame clones, some missing. The sample has 2.3 million or so clones, roughly 93% seen once. The source material was naive CD4+ T cells from PBMCs. The receptors here all came from a man aged 18 to 29 in good health. Some clones in this sample may be carry-over from other donors' samples. The CDR3 runs from the conserved cysteine through the conserved F or W. The order of the fields is clone size, D gene, J gene, V gene, CDR3 length, CDR3 protein, CDR3 DNA. The D gene is left open where the match is weak. Expanded clones get a size class; other rows say once, few or many, or leave the size out.

once	TRBD2	TRBJ2-1	TRBV5-1	18	CASSSNTGTSGSVNEQFF	TGCGCCAGCAGCTCAAATACCGGGACTAGCGGGAGCGTGAATGAGCAGTTCTTC
once	TRBD2	TRBJ2-3	TRBV9	17	CASSVAAGLAGYDTQYF	TGTGCCAGCAGCGTAGCAGCGGGACTAGCGGGGTATGATACGCAGTATTTT
.	.	TRBJ2-7	TRBV5-8	15	CASSLEPARAGEQYF	TGTGCCAGCAGCTTGGAACCGGCCAGGGCCGGCGAGCAGTACTTC
.	TRBD2	TRBJ2-2	TRBV25-1	15	CASSEGLAGTGELFF	TGTGCCAGCAGTGAAGGGCTAGCGGGGACCGGGGAGCTGTTTTTT
once	TRBD2	TRBJ2-1	TRBV5-1	15	CASSLAGLDINEQFF	TGCGCCAGCAGCTTGGCAGGACTAGATATCAATGAGCAGTTCTTC
.	.	TRBJ2-2	TRBV5-1	15	CASSLSDSRGGELFF	TGCGCCAGCAGCTTATCCGATTCGCGTGGCGGGGAGCTGTTTTTT
.	.	TRBJ2-7	TRBV2	12	CASSRPSSEQYF	TGTGCCAGCAGCCGACCCTCTAGCGAGCAGTACTTC
.	.	TRBJ2-5	TRBV12-5	13	CASGLGGPETQYF	TGTGCTAGTGGTTTGGGGGGGCCAGAGACCCAGTACTTC
.	.	TRBJ2-6	TRBV28	13	CASQSSGANVLTF	TGTGCCAGCCAGAGCTCTGGGGCCAACGTCCTGACTTTC
.	.	TRBJ1-4	TRBV28	14	CASRGAGASEKLFF	TGTGCCAGCCGGGGAGCGGGGGCTTCTGAAAAACTGTTTTTT
once	.	TRBJ1-1	TRBV6-6	16	CASSYSPSRGNTEAFF	TGTGCCAGCAGTTACTCGCCGTCACGGGGGAACACTGAAGCTTTCTTT
.	.	TRBJ1-2	TRBV2	14	CASSEADSYYGYTF	TGTGCCAGCAGTGAGGCCGACAGCTACTATGGCTACACCTTC
once	.	TRBJ1-2	TRBV15	16	CATSRDYRADNYGYTF	TGTGCCACCAGCAGAGATTACCGCGCAGACAACTATGGCTACACCTTC
.	.	TRBJ1-3	TRBV30	15	CAWAPGGAGGNTIYF	TGTGCCTGGGCCCCCGGAGGGGCCGGGGGAAACACCATATATTTT
.	.	TRBJ2-7	TRBV5-4	11	CASSFLDEQYF	TGTGCCAGCAGCTTCTTGGACGAGCAGTACTTC
.	.	TRBJ1-1	TRBV5-8	13	CASSHDALRGAFF	TGTGCCAGCAGCCATGACGCGCTACGGGGAGCTTTCTTT
.	TRBD1	TRBJ1-2	TRBV5-1	14	CASSFTGVSNGYTF	TGCGCCAGCAGCTTTACAGGGGTGTCAAATGGCTACACCTTC
.	TRBD2	TRBJ2-5	TRBV9	15	CASSTGLAGAETQYF	TGTGCCAGCAGCACCGGACTAGCGGGAGCGGAGACCCAGTACTTC
.	.	TRBJ1-2	TRBV7-8	13	CASSLRGYYGYTF	TGTGCCAGCAGCTTAAGAGGGTACTATGGCTACACCTTC
.	TRBD1	TRBJ2-7	TRBV10-3	15	CAISEPTGGSYEQYF	TGTGCCATCAGTGAGCCGACAGGGGGGTCCTACGAGCAGTACTTC
.	.	TRBJ2-1	TRBV11-2	14	CASSLDSRVNEQFF	TGTGCCAGCAGCTTAGATAGCAGGGTTAATGAGCAGTTCTTC
.	TRBD1	TRBJ2-2	TRBV6-5	16	CASSYRQGIGTGELFF	TGTGCCAGCAGTTACCGACAGGGTATAGGAACCGGGGAGCTGTTTTTT
.	TRBD1	TRBJ1-1	TRBV25-1	15	CASSARQGMNTEAFF	TGTGCCAGCAGTGCAAGACAGGGCATGAACACTGAAGCTTTCTTT
.	TRBD1	TRBJ2-1	TRBV5-1	17	CASNRGAGTVSYNEQFF	TGCGCCAGCAACAGAGGGGCTGGGACAGTCTCCTACAATGAGCAGTTCTTC
.	TRBD1	TRBJ1-5	TRBV4-2	15	CASSQNRDRYQPQHF	TGTGCCAGCAGCCAGAATCGGGACAGGTATCAGCCCCAGCATTTT
.	.	TRBJ2-7	TRBV10-3	13	CAISRAGAYEQYF	TGTGCCATCAGTCGGGCAGGGGCTTACGAGCAGTACTTC
.	.	TRBJ2-6	TRBV7-9	14	CASSLSSGANVLTF	TGTGCCAGCAGCTTAAGTTCTGGGGCCAACGTCCTGACTTTC
.	.	TRBJ1-3	TRBV5-1	15	CASTLDSGWGNTIYF	TGCGCCAGCACCTTGGATTCGGGGTGGGGAAACACCATATATTTT
.	.	TRBJ1-2	TRBV27	13	CASSLAGPYGYTF	TGTGCCAGCAGTTTGGCAGGGCCCTATGGCTACACCTTC
.	.	TRBJ1-3	TRBV15	14	CATSWGGGGNTIYF	TGTGCCACCAGCTGGGGGGGCGGCGGAAACACCATATATTTT
once	TRBD2	TRBJ2-1	TRBV7-6	15	CASSLVAGGYNEQFF	TGTGCCAGCAGCTTAGTAGCGGGAGGCTACAATGAGCAGTTCTTC
.	.	TRBJ1-1	TRBV19	14	CASSIWVSNTEAFF	TGTGCCAGTAGTATATGGGTTTCGAACACTGAAGCTTTCTTT